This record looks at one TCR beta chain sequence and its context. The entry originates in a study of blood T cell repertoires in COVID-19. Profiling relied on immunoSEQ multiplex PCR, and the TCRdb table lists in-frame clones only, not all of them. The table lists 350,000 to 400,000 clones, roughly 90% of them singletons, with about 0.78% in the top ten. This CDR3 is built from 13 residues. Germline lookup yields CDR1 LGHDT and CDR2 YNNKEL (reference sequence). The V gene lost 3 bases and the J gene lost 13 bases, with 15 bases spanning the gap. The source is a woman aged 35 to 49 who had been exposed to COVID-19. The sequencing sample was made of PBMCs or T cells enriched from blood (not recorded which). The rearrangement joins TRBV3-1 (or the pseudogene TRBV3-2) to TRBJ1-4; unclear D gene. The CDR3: CASSHGVLSGLFF. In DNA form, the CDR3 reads TGTGCCAGCAGCCACGGGGTGCTTTCCGGACTGTTTTTT.